What follows are 18 T cell receptor beta chains derived from one specimen sequenced in a study of blood T cell repertoires in COVID-19. Some clones are missing from TCRdb's copy, which holds only in-frame ones; the method was immunoSEQ multiplex PCR. The sample lists under 500,000 clones; about 85% were seen once. The specimen was PBMCs or T cells enriched from blood (not recorded which). These receptors originate from a woman between 18 and 29 years old with acute COVID-19.

The count of this clone is one. This chain links TRBV4-2 with TRBJ2-1, with D hard to call. With 4 bases removed from V and 6 bases from J, the gap between germline ends came to 19 bases. The germline V gene has CDR1 LGHNA and CDR2 YNFKEQ. This CDR3 comprises 16 residues. CDR3 region: CASSPLLGGPSNEQFF. The CDR3 DNA follows: TGTGCCAGCAGCCCCCTACTCGGCGGCCCCAGCAATGAGCAGTTCTTC.

This clone has only a few counts. The chain links TRBV27 to TRBJ2-7; TRBD1 matches at 9 bases. The length of the CDR3 is 13 residues. Trimming cost V 5 bases and J 6 bases; bases outside gene matches: 5. Germline CDR1 and CDR2: MNHEY and SMNVEV (reference sequence). The CDR3 loop reads CASSPGQGVEQYF. CDR3 DNA: TGTGCCAGCAGTCCGGGACAGGGAGTCGAGCAGTACTTC.

The chain carries TRBV3-1 (or the pseudogene TRBV3-2) and TRBJ2-2; D might be TRBD2 (5 bases). The CDR3 totals 14 residues. The V and J ends lost 0 bases and 5 bases respectively, with 7 bases between them. Germline loops: CDR1 LGHDT, CDR2 YNNKEL (reference sequence). CDR3 coding DNA: TGTGCCAGCAGCCAAGATTCGGGGACCGGGGAGCTGTTTTTT. It specifies CASSQDSGTGELFF.

V gene TRBV24-1 combines with J gene TRBJ2-3, with TRBD1 matching over 10 bases. The CDR3 spans 15 residues. Germline CDR1 is KGHDR and CDR2 is SFDVKD. J gave up 6 bases and V 4 bases, and 6 bases lay outside the gene matches. CDR3 protein: CATSDPTGGGDTQYF. The CDR3 nucleotides read TGTGCCACCAGTGACCCGACAGGGGGCGGGGATACGCAGTATTTT.

The chain uses TRBV7-3 and TRBJ2-5; 8 positions agree with TRBD2. This CDR3 region has 15 residues. Germline loops: CDR1 SGHTA, CDR2 FQGTGA. V shed 1 base and J 5 bases; nucleotides not matched to a gene: 6. The CDR3 sequence is CASSLSSREGETQYF. The CDR3 DNA sequence: TGTGCCAGCAGCTTAAGTAGCCGGGAGGGGGAGACCCAGTACTTC.

This clone has just a few counts. J is TRBJ1-5 and V is TRBV3-1 (or the pseudogene TRBV3-2), with a weak D call TRBD1 (5 bases). This CDR3 has 13 residues. Germline loops: CDR1 LGHDT, CDR2 YNNKEL (reference sequence). V lost 4 bases to trimming and J lost 7 bases, with 11 bases between them. CDR3 nucleotides: TGTGCCAGCAGCCCCGGGGGGGGACAGCCCCAGCATTTT. Its translation is CASSPGGGQPQHF.

In DNA, the CDR3 is TGCAGCATCAATGAACAGGGGAACACCGGGGAGCTGTTTTTT. It yields the protein CSINEQGNTGELFF. The chain couples TRBV29-1 to TRBJ2-2; D is possibly TRBD1 (6 bases). V was shortened by 8 bases and J by 1 base, with 14 bases between the two germline ends. This CDR3 comprises 14 residues. The germline gives CDR1 SQVTM, CDR2 ANQGSEA.

The V and J genes are TRBV2 and TRBJ2-5; D remains ambiguous. The CDR3 runs to 13 residues. Germline values: CDR1 SNHLY, CDR2 FYNNEI. The ends were cut back, 4 bases at V and 1 base at J, with 7 bases in the middle. DNA for the CDR3: TGTGCCAGCAGTGGACAACTCCAAGAGACCCAGTACTTC. It encodes CASSGQLQETQYF.

The CDR3 DNA reads TGTGCCAGCAGACGAACAGGAGAGCAGTACTTC. Translating gives CASRRTGEQYF. V is TRBV11-2 and J is TRBJ2-7, with D possibly TRBD1 on 5 matching bases. The CDR3 has 11 residues. V was cut by 6 bases and J by 7 bases, with 10 bases left in between. CDR1 and CDR2 from the germline V gene are SGHAT and FQNNGV.

The rearrangement joins TRBV18 to TRBJ1-2; 11 bases map to TRBD1. This CDR3 contains 15 residues. Germline values: CDR1 KGHSH, CDR2 LQKENI. V dropped 2 bases and J dropped 7; count of bases not matched to a gene: 6. CDR3 in amino acids: CASSPGQGASLGYTF. In DNA form, the CDR3 reads TGTGCCAGCTCACCAGGACAGGGGGCGAGCCTTGGCTACACCTTC.

There are a few counts of this clone. CDR3 region: CASRGLAGMMGELFF. CDR3 nucleotides: TGTGCCAGCAGGGGGCTAGCGGGAATGATGGGGGAGCTGTTTTTT. V usage is TRBV2 and J usage is TRBJ2-2; 9 nucleotides agree with TRBD2. The CDR3 is made up of 15 amino acids. V lost 6 bases to trimming and J lost 8 bases; unmatched junction nucleotides: 10. Looked up from germline, CDR1 is SNHLY and CDR2 is FYNNEI.

The V call is TRBV6-2 or TRBV6-3, the J call TRBJ2-5; 7 bases align to TRBD1. The germline gives CDR1 MNHEY, CDR2 SVGEGT. There are 13 residues in the CDR3. With 5 bases clipped from V and 7 bases from J, the junction kept 7 bases outside the gene matches. The CDR3 reads CASSNPQGVTQYF. DNA for the CDR3: TGTGCCAGCAGTAACCCTCAGGGGGTGACCCAGTACTTC.

CDR3 in amino acids: CASRRSGTVYGYTF. CDR3 bases: TGTGCCAGCCGTCGGTCCGGGACAGTTTATGGCTACACCTTC. V and J are TRBV27 and TRBJ1-2; 7 bases align to TRBD1. The CDR3 has 14 amino acids. The V segment lost 8 bases and the J segment 5 bases; nucleotides outside the gene matches: 11. Germline-derived CDR1 and CDR2 are MNHEY and SMNVEV (reference sequence).

This chain links TRBV15 with TRBJ1-4; D is unclear. V lost 0 bases and J 0 bases, leaving 11 bases between the germline ends. Germline CDR1 reads LNHNV; CDR2 reads YYDKDF (reference sequence). The CDR3 covers 17 residues. The CDR3 sequence: CATSRDRAGATNEKLFF. CDR3 DNA sequence: TGTGCCACCAGCAGAGACCGAGCAGGCGCAACTAATGAAAAACTGTTTTTT.

This rearrangement joins TRBV18 to TRBJ1-5; 8 bases fit TRBD1. This CDR3 spans 16 amino acids. CDR1 and CDR2 from the germline V gene are KGHSH and LQKENI. J lost 6 bases, V lost 3 bases, and 10 bases had no gene match. CDR3 residues: CASSPSTGVVGQPQHF. CDR3 sequence (DNA): TGTGCCAGCTCACCCTCGACAGGGGTTGTGGGTCAGCCCCAGCATTTT.

Comment on this clone: Relative to the germline gene, one junction end is altered; a read error may explain this. The chain has TRBV3-1 (or the pseudogene TRBV3-2) and TRBJ2-3, with 11 bases matching TRBD2. Germline V lookup: CDR1 LGHDT, CDR2 YNNKEL (reference sequence). The CDR3 runs to 14 residues. The CDR3 loop is CASSQDATSGVRSF. The DNA for the CDR3 is TGTGCCAGCAGCCAAGACGCGACTAGCGGGGTACGATCCTTT.

The chain joins TRBV30 to TRBJ2-5, with D tentatively TRBD1 (6 bases). V was clipped by 5 bases and J by 7 bases, with 14 bases between them. The germline V gene encodes CDR1 GTSNPN and CDR2 SVGIG (reference sequence). The CDR3 has 12 amino acids. The CDR3 sequence is CAWVQGLGTQYF. The CDR3 DNA follows: TGTGCCTGGGTCCAGGGGCTCGGGACCCAGTACTTC.

As for this clone: This sample also contains other DNA sequences that code for the same CDR3. The chain recombines TRBV7-9 with TRBJ1-1, with D possibly being TRBD1 (5 bases). With 1 base removed from V and 0 bases from J, the gap between germline ends came to 6 bases. From germline, CDR1 is SEHNR and CDR2 FQNEAQ (reference sequence). CDR3 length: 14 residues. In nucleotides, the CDR3 is TGTGCCAGCAGCTTAGTGGGGCTGAACACTGAAGCTTTCTTT. It is translated as CASSLVGLNTEAFF.